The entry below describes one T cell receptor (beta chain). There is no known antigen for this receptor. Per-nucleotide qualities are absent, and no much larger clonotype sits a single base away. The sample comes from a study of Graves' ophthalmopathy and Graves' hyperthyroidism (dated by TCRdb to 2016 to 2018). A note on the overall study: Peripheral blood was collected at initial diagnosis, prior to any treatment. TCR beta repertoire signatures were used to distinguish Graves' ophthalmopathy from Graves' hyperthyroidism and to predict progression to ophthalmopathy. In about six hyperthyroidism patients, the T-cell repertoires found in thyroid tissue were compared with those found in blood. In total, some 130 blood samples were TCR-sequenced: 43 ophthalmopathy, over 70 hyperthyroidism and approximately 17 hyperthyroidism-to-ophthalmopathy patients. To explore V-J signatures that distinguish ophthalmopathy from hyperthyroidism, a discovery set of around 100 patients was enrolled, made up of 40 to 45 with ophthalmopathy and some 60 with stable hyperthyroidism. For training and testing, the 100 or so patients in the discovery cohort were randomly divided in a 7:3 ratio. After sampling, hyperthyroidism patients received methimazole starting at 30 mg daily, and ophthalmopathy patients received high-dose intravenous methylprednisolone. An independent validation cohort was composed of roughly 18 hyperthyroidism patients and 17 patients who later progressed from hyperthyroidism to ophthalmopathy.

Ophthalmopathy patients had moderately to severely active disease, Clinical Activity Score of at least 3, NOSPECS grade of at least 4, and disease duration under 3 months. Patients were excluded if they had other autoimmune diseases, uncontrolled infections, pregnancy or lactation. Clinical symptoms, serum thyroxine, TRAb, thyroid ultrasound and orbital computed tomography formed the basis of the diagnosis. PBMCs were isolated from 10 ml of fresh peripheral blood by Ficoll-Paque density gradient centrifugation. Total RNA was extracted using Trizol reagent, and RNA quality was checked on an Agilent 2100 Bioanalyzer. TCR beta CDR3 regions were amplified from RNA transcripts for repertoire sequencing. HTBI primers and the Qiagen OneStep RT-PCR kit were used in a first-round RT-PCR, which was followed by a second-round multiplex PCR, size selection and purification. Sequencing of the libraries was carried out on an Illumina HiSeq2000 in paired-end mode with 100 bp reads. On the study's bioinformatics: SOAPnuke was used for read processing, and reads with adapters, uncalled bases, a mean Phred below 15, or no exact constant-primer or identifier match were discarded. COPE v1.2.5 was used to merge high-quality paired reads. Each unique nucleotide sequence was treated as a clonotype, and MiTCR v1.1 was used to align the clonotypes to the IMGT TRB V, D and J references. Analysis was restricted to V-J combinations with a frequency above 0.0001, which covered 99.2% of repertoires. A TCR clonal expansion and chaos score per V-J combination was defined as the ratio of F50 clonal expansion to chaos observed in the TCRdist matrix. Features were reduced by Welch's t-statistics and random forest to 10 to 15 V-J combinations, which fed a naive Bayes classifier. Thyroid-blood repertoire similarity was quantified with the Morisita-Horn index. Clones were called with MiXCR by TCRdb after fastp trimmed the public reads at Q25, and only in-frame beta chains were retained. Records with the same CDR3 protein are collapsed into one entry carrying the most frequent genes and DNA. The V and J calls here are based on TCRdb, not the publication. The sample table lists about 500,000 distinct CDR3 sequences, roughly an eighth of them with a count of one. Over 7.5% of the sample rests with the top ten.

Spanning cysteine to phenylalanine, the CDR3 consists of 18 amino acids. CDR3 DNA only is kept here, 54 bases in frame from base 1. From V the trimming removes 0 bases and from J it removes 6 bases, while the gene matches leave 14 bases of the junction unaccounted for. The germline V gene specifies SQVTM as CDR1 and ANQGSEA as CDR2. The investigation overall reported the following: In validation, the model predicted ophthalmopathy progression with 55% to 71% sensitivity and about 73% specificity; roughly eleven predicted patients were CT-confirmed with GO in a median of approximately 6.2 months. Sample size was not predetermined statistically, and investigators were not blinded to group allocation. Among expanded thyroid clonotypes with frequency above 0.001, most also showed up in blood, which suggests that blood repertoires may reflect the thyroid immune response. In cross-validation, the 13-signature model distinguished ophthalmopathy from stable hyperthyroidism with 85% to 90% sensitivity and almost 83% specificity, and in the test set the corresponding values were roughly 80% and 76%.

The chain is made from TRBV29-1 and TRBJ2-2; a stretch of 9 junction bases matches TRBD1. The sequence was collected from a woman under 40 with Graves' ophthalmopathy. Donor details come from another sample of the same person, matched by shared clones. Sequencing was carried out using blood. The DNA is TGCAGCGTTGAAGATAGGTCCGCCGGACAGGGGAAGGCCGGGGAGCTGTTTTTT. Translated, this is CSVEDRSAGQGKAGELFF.